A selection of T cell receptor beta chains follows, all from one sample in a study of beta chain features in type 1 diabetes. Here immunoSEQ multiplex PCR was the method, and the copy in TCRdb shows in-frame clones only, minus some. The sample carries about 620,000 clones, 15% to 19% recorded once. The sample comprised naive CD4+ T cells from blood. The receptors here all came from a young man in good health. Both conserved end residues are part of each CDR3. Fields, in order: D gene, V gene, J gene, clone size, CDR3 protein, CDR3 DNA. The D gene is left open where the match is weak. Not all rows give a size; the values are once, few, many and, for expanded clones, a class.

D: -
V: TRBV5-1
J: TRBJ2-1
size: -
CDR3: CASSGRTLTDYNEQFF
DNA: TGCGCCAGCAGCGGACGAACTCTTACTGACTACAATGAGCAGTTCTTC

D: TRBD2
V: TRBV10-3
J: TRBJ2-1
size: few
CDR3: CAMRTGLAVYNEQFF
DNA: TGTGCCATGAGGACCGGACTAGCAGTTTACAATGAGCAGTTCTTC

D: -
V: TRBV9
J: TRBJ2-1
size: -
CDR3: CASSVGRDNEQFF
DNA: TGTGCCAGCAGCGTAGGGCGGGACAATGAGCAGTTCTTC

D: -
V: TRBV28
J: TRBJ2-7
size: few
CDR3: CASQSSAKQYF
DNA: TGTGCCAGCCAGTCGTCCGCCAAGCAGTACTTC

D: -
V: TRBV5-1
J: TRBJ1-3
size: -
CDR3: CASSLDSSGNTIYF
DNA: TGCGCCAGCAGCTTGGACAGCTCTGGAAACACCATATATTTT

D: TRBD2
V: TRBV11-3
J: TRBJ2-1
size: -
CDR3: CASSLGSGIWDEQFF
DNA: TGTGCCAGCAGCTTAGGTAGCGGGATTTGGGATGAGCAGTTCTTC

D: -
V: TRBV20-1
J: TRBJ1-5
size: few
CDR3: CSAGRSQPQHF
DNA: TGCAGTGCTGGCCGAAGTCAGCCCCAGCATTTT

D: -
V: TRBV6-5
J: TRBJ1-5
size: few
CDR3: CASSYSSTSRNQPQHF
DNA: TGTGCCAGCAGTTACTCGAGTACCAGTAGGAATCAGCCCCAGCATTTT

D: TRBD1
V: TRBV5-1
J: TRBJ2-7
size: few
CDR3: CASSLASRQGGEQYF
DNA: TGCGCCAGCAGCTTGGCCAGTCGACAGGGGGGCGAGCAGTACTTC

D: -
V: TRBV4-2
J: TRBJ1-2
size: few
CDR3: CASSQYSRNYGYTF
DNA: TGTGCCAGCAGCCAATATTCCAGGAACTATGGCTACACCTTC

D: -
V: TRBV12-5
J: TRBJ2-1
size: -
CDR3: CASGLDPRRPGNEQFF
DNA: TGTGCTAGTGGCCTCGACCCCCGACGGCCGGGGAATGAGCAGTTCTTC

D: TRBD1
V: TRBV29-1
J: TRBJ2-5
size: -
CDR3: CSATTGGETQYF
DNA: TGCAGCGCCACGACAGGGGGAGAGACCCAGTACTTC

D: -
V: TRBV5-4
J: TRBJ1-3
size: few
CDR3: CASSLDLSSGNTIYF
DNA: TGTGCCAGCAGCTTGGACCTCTCCTCTGGAAACACCATATATTTT

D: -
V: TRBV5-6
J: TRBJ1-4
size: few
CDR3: CASSSLGLNGEKLFF
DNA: TGTGCCAGCAGCTCGTTGGGACTCAACGGCGAAAAACTGTTTTTT

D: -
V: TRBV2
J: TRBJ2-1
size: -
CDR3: CASSLTRSYNEQFF
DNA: TGTGCCAGCAGTCTGACTCGCTCCTACAATGAGCAGTTCTTC

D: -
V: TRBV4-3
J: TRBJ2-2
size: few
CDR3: CASSQGRGARKDGELFF
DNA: TGCGCCAGCAGCCAGGGAAGGGGGGCGAGGAAGGACGGGGAGCTGTTTTTT

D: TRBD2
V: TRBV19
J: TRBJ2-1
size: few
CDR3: CASSKTLAGTYNEQFF
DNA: TGTGCCAGTAGTAAGACACTAGCGGGCACCTACAATGAGCAGTTCTTC

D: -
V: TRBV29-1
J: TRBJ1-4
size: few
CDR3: CSVTGPANEKLFF
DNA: TGCAGCGTTACTGGGCCGGCTAATGAAAAACTGTTTTTT

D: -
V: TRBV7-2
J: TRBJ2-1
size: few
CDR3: CASRETTGRGSEQFF
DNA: TGTGCCAGCAGGGAAACGACAGGGCGGGGCAGTGAGCAGTTCTTC

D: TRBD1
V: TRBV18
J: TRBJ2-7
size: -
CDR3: CASSPKGQGLSYEQYF
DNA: TGTGCCAGCTCCCCTAAAGGACAGGGTTTATCCTACGAGCAGTACTTC

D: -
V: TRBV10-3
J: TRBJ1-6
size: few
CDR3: CAIREGDNSPLHF
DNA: TGTGCCATCAGGGAGGGCGATAATTCACCCCTCCACTTT

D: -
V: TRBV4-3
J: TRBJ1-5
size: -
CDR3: CASSQRVAGNQPQHF
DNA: TGCGCCAGCAGCCAAAGGGTCGCCGGCAATCAGCCCCAGCATTTT

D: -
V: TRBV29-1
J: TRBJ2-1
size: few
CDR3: CSVGMARTANNEQFF
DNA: TGCAGCGTTGGCATGGCGAGGACAGCAAACAATGAGCAGTTCTTC

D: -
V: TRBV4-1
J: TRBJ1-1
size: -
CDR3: CASSRRRTGERPEAFF
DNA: TGCGCCAGCAGCCGCCGAAGGACGGGGGAACGGCCTGAAGCTTTCTTT

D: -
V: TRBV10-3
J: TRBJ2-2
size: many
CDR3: CAIAPIRGGNTGELFF
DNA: TGTGCCATCGCCCCCATCCGAGGGGGGAACACCGGGGAGCTGTTTTTT

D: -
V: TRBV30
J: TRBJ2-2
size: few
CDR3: CAWSRRNTGELFF
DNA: TGTGCCTGGAGTCGGCGGAACACCGGGGAGCTGTTTTTT

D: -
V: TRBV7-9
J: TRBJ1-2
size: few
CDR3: CASSLGDRPGYGYTF
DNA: TGTGCCAGCAGCTTGGGGGACCGGCCGGGCTATGGCTACACCTTC

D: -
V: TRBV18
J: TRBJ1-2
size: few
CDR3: CASSLYVQVLGYGYTF
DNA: TGTGCCAGCTCACTATATGTGCAGGTCCTGGGGTATGGCTACACCTTC

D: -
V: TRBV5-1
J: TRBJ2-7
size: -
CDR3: CASSFGQSSYEQYF
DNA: TGCGCCAGCAGCTTCGGACAGAGCTCCTACGAGCAGTACTTC

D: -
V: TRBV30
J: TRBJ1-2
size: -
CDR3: CAWSGGSYGYTF
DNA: TGTGCCTGGAGTGGGGGGTCCTATGGCTACACCTTC

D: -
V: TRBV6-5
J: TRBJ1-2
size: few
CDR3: CASRSTGLHGYTF
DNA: TGTGCCAGCAGAAGTACAGGGTTGCATGGCTACACCTTC

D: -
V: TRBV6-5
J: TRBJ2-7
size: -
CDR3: CASTRHSYEQYF
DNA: TGTGCCAGCACCCGTCATTCCTACGAGCAGTACTTC

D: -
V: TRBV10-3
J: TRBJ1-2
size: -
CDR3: CAIRTTGAYGYTF
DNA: TGTGCCATCAGAACCACCGGAGCCTATGGCTACACCTTC

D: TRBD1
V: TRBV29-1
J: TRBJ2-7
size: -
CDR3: CSVAVSAGGSYEQYF
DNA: TGCAGCGTTGCGGTAAGCGCAGGGGGCTCCTACGAGCAGTACTTC

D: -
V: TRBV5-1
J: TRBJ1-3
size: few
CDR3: CASSLGTGNTIYF
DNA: TGCGCCAGCAGCTTGGGAACTGGAAACACCATATATTTT

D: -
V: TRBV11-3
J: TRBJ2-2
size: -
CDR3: CASSPRGAMGTGELFF
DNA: TGTGCCAGCAGCCCCAGGGGGGCGATGGGGACCGGGGAGCTGTTTTTT

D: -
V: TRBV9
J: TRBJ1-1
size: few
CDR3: CASSWGNSAVGNTEAFF
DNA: TGTGCCAGCAGCTGGGGGAATTCGGCGGTAGGGAACACTGAAGCTTTCTTT

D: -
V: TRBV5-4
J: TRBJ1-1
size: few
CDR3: CASSLVRGMNTEAFF
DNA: TGTGCCAGCAGCTTGGTCCGGGGAATGAACACTGAAGCTTTCTTT

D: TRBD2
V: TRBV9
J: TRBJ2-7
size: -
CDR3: CASSVGTSGRTYEQYF
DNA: TGTGCCAGCAGCGTTGGGACTAGCGGGCGCACCTACGAGCAGTACTTC

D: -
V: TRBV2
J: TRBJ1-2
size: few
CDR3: CASSEYIFGYTF
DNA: TGTGCCAGCAGTGAATATATTTTTGGCTACACCTTC

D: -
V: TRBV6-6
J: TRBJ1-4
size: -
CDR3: CASSRTRNNEKLFF
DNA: TGTGCCAGCAGCCGGACGCGGAATAATGAAAAACTGTTTTTT

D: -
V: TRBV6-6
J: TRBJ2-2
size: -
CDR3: CASSYLGELFF
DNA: TGTGCCAGCAGTTACCTCGGGGAGCTGTTTTTT

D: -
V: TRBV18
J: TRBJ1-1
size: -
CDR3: CASSQRESNTEAFF
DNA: TGTGCCAGCTCACAACGGGAGAGTAACACTGAAGCTTTCTTT

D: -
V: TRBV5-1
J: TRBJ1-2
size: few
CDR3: CASSEGSANYGYTF
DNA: TGCGCCAGCAGCGAGGGTTCAGCTAACTATGGCTACACCTTC

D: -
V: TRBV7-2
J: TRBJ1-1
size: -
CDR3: CASSFHTEAFF
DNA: TGTGCCAGCAGCTTCCACACTGAAGCTTTCTTT

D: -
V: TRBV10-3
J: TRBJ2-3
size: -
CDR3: CAISGSEADTQYF
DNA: TGTGCCATCAGTGGTTCTGAGGCAGATACGCAGTATTTT